Listed below are T cell receptor beta chains from one sample, sequenced in a study of glioma-infiltrating T cells. TCRdb reanalysed the multiplex PCR reads using MiXCR and keeps one entry per CDR3 protein. The sample has approximately 90,000 distinct CDR3 sequences, about 23% seen once. The specimen was glioma tissue, nonneoplastic brain tissue, or PBMCs (not recorded which). Receptor source: a human donor with low-grade glioma or glioblastoma, undergoing nonglioma brain surgery, or in good health (not recorded which). CDR3s include the opening cysteine and the closing phenylalanine or tryptophan. D genes are given only for firm matches. Expanded clones get a size class; other rows say once, few or many, or leave the size out.

TRBV7-2	.	.	TRBJ2-2	CASSPKTKDGSGELFF	TGTGCCAGCAGCCCTAAGACCAAGGACGGATCCGGGGAGCTGTTTTTT
TRBV28	.	many	TRBJ2-7	CASSSHTRSSYEQYF	TGTGCCAGCAGTTCCCACACCCGGTCATCCTACGAGCAGTACTTC
TRBV11-2	.	many	TRBJ1-1	CASSPARMNTEAFF	TGTGCCAGCAGCCCCGCGCGCATGAACACTGAAGCTTTCTTT
TRBV20-1	TRBD2	many	TRBJ2-5	CSARWGLAKYQETQYF	TGCAGTGCTAGATGGGGACTAGCGAAGTACCAAGAGACCCAGTACTTC
TRBV14	.	.	TRBJ2-2	CASSQGLSGELFF	TGTGCCAGCAGTCAGGGACTTTCGGGGGAGCTGTTTTTT
TRBV29-1	TRBD1	many	TRBJ1-1	CSVAGTVNTEAFF	TGCAGCGTTGCCGGGACAGTGAACACTGAAGCTTTCTTT
TRBV12-3/TRBV12-4	TRBD2	.	TRBJ2-3	CAGILTLAGGTDTQYF	TGTGCCGGCATTCTGACCCTAGCGGGGGGAACAGATACGCAGTATTTT
TRBV6-1	.	many	TRBJ1-6	CATLDNYNSPLHF	TGTGCCACCCTGGACAATTATAATTCACCCCTCCACTTT
TRBV18	.	many	TRBJ2-1	CASSPPTVKYNEQFF	TGTGCCAGCTCACCACCGACTGTAAAATACAATGAGCAGTTCTTC
TRBV4-1	TRBD1	few	TRBJ2-7	CASSQVDRDYEQYF	TGCGCCAGCAGCCAAGTGGACAGGGACTACGAGCAGTACTTC
TRBV2	.	many	TRBJ2-1	CASKLDSYNEQFF	TGTGCCAGCAAACTGGATTCCTACAATGAGCAGTTCTTC
TRBV11-1	TRBD1	few	TRBJ1-4	CASSSRDRNEKLFF	TGTGCCAGCAGCTCCCGGGACAGGAATGAAAAACTGTTTTTT
TRBV5-1	.	.	TRBJ1-3	CASSLGHDISGNTIYF	TGCGCCAGCAGCTTGGGACACGATATCTCTGGAAACACCATATATTTT
TRBV19	TRBD1	.	TRBJ2-3	CASSPRTGEDTQYF	TGTGCCAGTAGTCCCCGGACAGGGGAAGATACGCAGTATTTT
TRBV20-1	.	.	TRBJ2-7	CSAGPLGYEQYF	TGCAGCGCCGGACCGCTTGGCTACGAGCAGTACTTC
TRBV20-1	.	many	TRBJ2-3	CSARSSGTDTQYF	TGCAGTGCTAGGTCTAGCGGCACAGATACGCAGTATTTT
TRBV11-3	TRBD1	many	TRBJ2-7	CASSRGQGANYEQYF	TGTGCCAGCAGCCGCGGACAGGGGGCGAACTACGAGCAGTACTTC
TRBV20-1	.	.	TRBJ2-7	CSARDQGSTTYEQYF	TGCAGTGCTAGAGATCAGGGGTCCACCACCTACGAGCAGTATTTC
TRBV27	.	many	TRBJ2-3	CASRYRPQGGTDTQYF	TGTGCCAGCAGATATCGGCCCCAGGGGGGAACAGATACGCAGTATTTT
TRBV3-1	.	many	TRBJ1-5	CASSQSQGQPQHF	TGTGCCAGCAGCCAGTCGCAGGGACAGCCCCAGCATTTT
TRBV10-1	.	many	TRBJ2-7	CASSSTRGVEQYF	TGCGCCAGCAGTTCGACTCGTGGGGTCGAGCAGTACTTC
TRBV6-1	.	many	TRBJ1-2	CASSFGNYGYTF	TGTGCCAGCAGTTTTGGTAACTATGGCTACACCTTC
TRBV6-6	TRBD1	many	TRBJ2-5	CASSYSRDRKETQYF	TGTGCCAGCAGTTACTCAAGGGACAGGAAAGAGACCCAGTACTTC
TRBV19	TRBD2	few	TRBJ2-1	CASSTYSSGRYNEQFF	TGTGCCAGTAGTACCTACTCTAGCGGGAGGTACAATGAGCAGTTCTTC
TRBV12-5	.	.	TRBJ2-5	CASGTRDRPETQYF	TGTGCTAGTGGTACCCGGGACCGCCCGGAGACCCAGTACTTC
TRBV19	.	.	TRBJ2-5	CAGSVDRRALGTQYF	TGTGCCGGTAGTGTTGACCGCCGGGCGCTGGGGACCCAGTACTTC
TRBV20-1	TRBD1	many	TRBJ1-6	CSARDQGTGGTSPLHF	TGCAGTGCTAGAGATCAAGGGACAGGGGGCACTTCACCCCTCCACTTT
TRBV14	.	many	TRBJ1-2	CASSQGINYGYTF	TGTGCCAGCAGCCAAGGGATTAACTATGGCTACACCTTC
TRBV6-1	.	medium-sized	TRBJ1-5	CASRRDHSNQPQHF	TGTGCCAGCAGGCGAGATCATAGCAATCAGCCCCAGCATTTT
TRBV19	.	.	TRBJ2-7	CASSSGLATYEQYF	TGTGCCAGTAGTTCCGGTCTAGCGACCTACGAGCAGTACTTC
TRBV12-3/TRBV12-4	TRBD2	few	TRBJ2-1	CASSLVVGLAVYNEQFF	TGTGCCAGCAGTTTAGTTGTTGGACTAGCGGTCTACAATGAGCAGTTCTTC
TRBV15	.	many	TRBJ1-1	CATSRPRTVNTEAFF	TGTGCCACCAGCAGACCTAGGACAGTGAACACTGAAGCTTTCTTT
TRBV7-9	TRBD1	many	TRBJ2-7	CASTRDRDEQYF	TGTGCCAGCACCCGGGACAGGGACGAGCAGTACTTC
TRBV2	TRBD1	many	TRBJ2-7	CASRRQGTSYEQYF	TGTGCCAGCAGAAGACAGGGTACGTCCTACGAGCAGTACTTC
TRBV3-1	.	few	TRBJ2-5	CASSQGRGQETQYF	TGTGCCAGCAGCCAAGGGAGGGGGCAGGAGACCCAGTACTTC